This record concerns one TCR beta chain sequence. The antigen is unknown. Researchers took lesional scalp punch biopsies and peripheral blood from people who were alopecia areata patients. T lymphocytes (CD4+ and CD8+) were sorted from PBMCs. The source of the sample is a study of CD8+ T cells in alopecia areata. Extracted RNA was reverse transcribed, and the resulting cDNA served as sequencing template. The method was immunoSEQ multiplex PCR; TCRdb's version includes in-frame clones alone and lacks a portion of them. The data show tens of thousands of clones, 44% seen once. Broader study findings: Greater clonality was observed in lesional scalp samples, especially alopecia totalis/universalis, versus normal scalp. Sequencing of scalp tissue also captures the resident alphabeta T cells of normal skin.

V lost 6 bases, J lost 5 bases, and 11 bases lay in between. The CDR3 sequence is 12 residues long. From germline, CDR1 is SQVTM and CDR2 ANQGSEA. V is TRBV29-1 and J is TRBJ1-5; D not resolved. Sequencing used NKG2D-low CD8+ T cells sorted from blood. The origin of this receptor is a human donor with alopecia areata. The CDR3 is CSVSDGDQPQHF. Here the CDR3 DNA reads TGCAGCGTGTCGGACGGGGATCAGCCCCAGCATTTT.